This T cell receptor (beta chain) appears in the sequencing data of a study of long-term antiretroviral therapy in people with HIV. Run at survey level, the immunoSEQ assay was version v3.0. The data were produced by immunoSEQ multiplex PCR, yet TCRdb's version contains in-frame clones alone and is incomplete. The table includes 20,000 to 30,000 clones, around 83% detected once. Points from the study as a whole: Diversity went up after ART and still fell short of transplant donor controls. The study collected no data on ART adherence, viral resistance or therapy changes.

V was trimmed by 1 base and J by 5 bases, leaving 11 bases between them. There are 14 residues in the CDR3. Germline V gene sequence: CDR1 SGHVS, CDR2 FQNEAQ. Samples held about 0.9-10 million cryopreserved PBMC before DNA extraction. As regards this clone: Its antigen remains unidentified.

This rearrangement joins TRBV7-8 to TRBJ1-2; possibly TRBD1 for D (5 bases). This clonotype was sampled from a young man with HIV. Sequencing used unsorted PBMCs, obtained 3 years after starting antiretroviral therapy. Written as DNA, the CDR3 is TGTGCCAGCAGCTTAGAACAGGACCCATATGGCTACACCTTC. Translation: CASSLEQDPYGYTF.